The T cell receptor beta chain described here comes from a study of blood T cells in healthy people across ages. A second PCR of about 6 to 12 cycles used a sample-barcoded 5' primer and a J-beta primer mix. TCRdb passed the 5' RACE reads through MiXCR, listing each CDR3 protein once. The repertoire holds roughly 1,500,000 distinct CDR3 sequences, with around 35% as singletons. Samples each yielded at least 6 micrograms of total RNA. This clonotype was seen a handful of times. CDR1 and CDR2 (germline): MDHEN, SYDVKM. V lost 6 bases, J lost 3 bases, and 12 bases lay in between. CDR3 length equals 13 residues.

Sequences were obtained from blood. The chain has TRBV28 and TRBJ2-7; D unclear. This TCR came from a woman younger than 45 in good health. This CDR3 reads CASSSGDRYEQYF. CDR3 sequence (DNA): TGTGCCAGCAGCTCCGGAGACCGCTACGAGCAGTACTTC. The full variable domain, in which reference TRBV28 and TRBJ2-7 provide the parts outside the CDR3, is DVKVTQSSRYLVKRTGEKVFLECVQDMDHENMFWYRQDPGLGLRLIYFSYDVKMKEKGDIPEGYSVSREKKERFSLILESASTNQTSMYLCASSSGDRYEQYFGPGTRLTVT.